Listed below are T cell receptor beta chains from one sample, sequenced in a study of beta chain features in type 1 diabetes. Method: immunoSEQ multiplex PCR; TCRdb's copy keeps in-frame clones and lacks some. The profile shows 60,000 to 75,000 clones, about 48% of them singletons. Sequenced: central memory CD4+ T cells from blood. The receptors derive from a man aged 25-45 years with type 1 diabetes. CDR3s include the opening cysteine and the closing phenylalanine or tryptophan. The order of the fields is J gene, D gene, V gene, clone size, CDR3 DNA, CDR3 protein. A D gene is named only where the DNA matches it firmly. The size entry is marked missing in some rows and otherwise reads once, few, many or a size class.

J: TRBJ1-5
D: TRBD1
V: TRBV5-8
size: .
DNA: TGTGCCAGCAGCCGGTGGACAGGGAATTCTCAGCCCCAGCATTTT
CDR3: CASSRWTGNSQPQHF

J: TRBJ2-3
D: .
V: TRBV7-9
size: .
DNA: TGTGCCAGCAGCTTGCTCGGAGGCACAGATACGCAGTATTTT
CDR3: CASSLLGGTDTQYF

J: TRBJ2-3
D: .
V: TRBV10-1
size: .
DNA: TGCGCCAGCAGTGAGTCCGAGGGTTATACGCAGTATTTT
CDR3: CASSESEGYTQYF

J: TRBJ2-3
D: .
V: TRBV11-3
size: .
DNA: TGTGCCAGCAGCTTAGTTCGACTAGATGGCCCGTATTTT
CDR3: CASSLVRLDGPYF

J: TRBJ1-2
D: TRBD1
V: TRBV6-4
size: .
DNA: TGTGCCAGCAGGGCGACAGGGGGAGGCTACACCTTC
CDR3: CASRATGGGYTF

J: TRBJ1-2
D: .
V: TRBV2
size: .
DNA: TGTGCCAGCAGTGAGGGGGGTGACTATGGCTACACCTTC
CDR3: CASSEGGDYGYTF

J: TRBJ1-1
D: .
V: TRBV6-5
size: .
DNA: TGTGCCAGCAGTTACGGCTGGGCCCTCACTGAAGCTTTCTTT
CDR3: CASSYGWALTEAFF

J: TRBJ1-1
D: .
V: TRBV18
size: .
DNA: TGTGCCAGCTCACCCACAGGCATGAACACTGAAGCTTTCTTT
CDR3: CASSPTGMNTEAFF

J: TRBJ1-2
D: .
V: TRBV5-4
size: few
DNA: TGTGCCAGCAGCTTGGAGTCGGGCTCGGGGGGCTACACCTTC
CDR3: CASSLESGSGGYTF

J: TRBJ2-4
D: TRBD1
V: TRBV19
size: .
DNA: TGTGCCAGCCAGGACAGGGATAAAAACATTCAGTACTTC
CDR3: CASQDRDKNIQYF

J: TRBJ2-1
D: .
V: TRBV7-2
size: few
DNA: TGTGCCAGCAGCTTAGTGGGGACTTTGGGGGGCAATGAGCAGTTCTTC
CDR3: CASSLVGTLGGNEQFF

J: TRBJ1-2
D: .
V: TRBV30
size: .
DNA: TGTGCCTGGAGTGTCCAGGGCTTCTATGGCTACACCTTC
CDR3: CAWSVQGFYGYTF

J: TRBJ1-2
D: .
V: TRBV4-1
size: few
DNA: TGCGCCAGCAGCCAGACCTACCAGGGAAACTATGGCTACACCTTC
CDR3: CASSQTYQGNYGYTF

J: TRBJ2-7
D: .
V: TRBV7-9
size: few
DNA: TGTGCCAGCAGCTTAAATTCCGCAGTCACCTACGAGCAGTACTTC
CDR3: CASSLNSAVTYEQYF

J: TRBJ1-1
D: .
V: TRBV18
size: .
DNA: TGTGCCAGCTCACTTTCGAATACGGGGGGGCTGAACACTGAAGCTTTCTTT
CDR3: CASSLSNTGGLNTEAFF

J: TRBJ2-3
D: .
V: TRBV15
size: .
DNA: TGTGCCACCAGCGAGGGGGGGTTGGGGCGGTTGGGCCCAGATACGCAGTATTTT
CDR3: CATSEGGLGRLGPDTQYF

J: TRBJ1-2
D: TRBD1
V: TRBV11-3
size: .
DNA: TGTGCCAGCAGCCGACAGGGGGTTTCACATGGCTACACCTTC
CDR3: CASSRQGVSHGYTF

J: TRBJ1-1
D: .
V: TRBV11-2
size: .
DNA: TGTACCAGCAGCGCGGAACGGGACACTGAAGCTTTCTTT
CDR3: CTSSAERDTEAFF

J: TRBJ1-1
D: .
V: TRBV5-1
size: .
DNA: TGCGCCAGCAGCTCGGGGGGGAGCACTGAAGCTTTCTTT
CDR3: CASSSGGSTEAFF

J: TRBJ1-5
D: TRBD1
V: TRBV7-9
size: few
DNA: TGTGCCAGCAGCCCGGGGGACAGGGGAAATCAGCCCCAGCATTTT
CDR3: CASSPGDRGNQPQHF

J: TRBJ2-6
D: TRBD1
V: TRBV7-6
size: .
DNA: TGTGCCAGCAGCTCAAATACCGGGACAGGGACTGGGGCCAACGTCCTGACTTTC
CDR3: CASSSNTGTGTGANVLTF

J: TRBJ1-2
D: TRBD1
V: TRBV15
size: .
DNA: TGTGCCACCAGCAGAGGCCCGGGACAGAACTATGGCTACACCTTC
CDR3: CATSRGPGQNYGYTF

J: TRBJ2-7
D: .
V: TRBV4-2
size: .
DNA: TGTGCCAGCAGCCAAGAGGCAGGGGACCGCGAGCAGTACTTC
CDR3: CASSQEAGDREQYF

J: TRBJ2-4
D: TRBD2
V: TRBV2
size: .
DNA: TGTGCCAGCAGTGAAGTTAGCGGGTTAGCCAAAAACATTCAGTACTTC
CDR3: CASSEVSGLAKNIQYF

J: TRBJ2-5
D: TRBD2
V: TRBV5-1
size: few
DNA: TGCGCCAGCAGCCCGACTAGCGGGACGGGGAGGGAGACCCAGTACTTC
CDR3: CASSPTSGTGRETQYF

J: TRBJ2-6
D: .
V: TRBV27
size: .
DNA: TGTGCCAGCACCTGGGGACTCTTTCCATCCGGGGCCAACGTCCTGACTTTC
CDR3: CASTWGLFPSGANVLTF

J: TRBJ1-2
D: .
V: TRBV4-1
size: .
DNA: TGCGCCAGCAGCCAAGATCTTATTGGCTACACCTTC
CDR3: CASSQDLIGYTF

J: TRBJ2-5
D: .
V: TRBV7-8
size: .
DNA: TGTGCCAGCAGCGGGGGGGGGCATGAAGAGACCCAGTACTTC
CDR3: CASSGGGHEETQYF

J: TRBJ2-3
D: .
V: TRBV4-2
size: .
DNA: TGTGCCAGCAGCCCGCGGGCTAGCACAGATACGCAGTATTTT
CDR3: CASSPRASTDTQYF

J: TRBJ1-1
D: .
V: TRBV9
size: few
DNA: TGTGCCAGCAGCGTAGAAAACCGCGGGGCTGAAGCTTTCTTT
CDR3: CASSVENRGAEAFF

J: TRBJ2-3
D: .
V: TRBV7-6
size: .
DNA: TGTGCCAGCAGCCCCCTAGGGGGGGCGCGCACAGATACGCAGTATTTT
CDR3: CASSPLGGARTDTQYF

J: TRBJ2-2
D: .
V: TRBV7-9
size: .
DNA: TGTGCCAGCAGCTTTGCACAGGCCGGGGAGCTGTTTTTT
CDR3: CASSFAQAGELFF

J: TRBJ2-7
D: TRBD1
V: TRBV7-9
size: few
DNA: TGTGCCAGCAGCTTAGGTTCGGGACAGGGGCCCGAGCAGTACTTC
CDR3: CASSLGSGQGPEQYF

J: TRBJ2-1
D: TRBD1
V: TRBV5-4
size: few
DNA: TGTGCCAGCAGCTTGAGACAGGGGGGTAGCAATGAGCAGTTCTTC
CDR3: CASSLRQGGSNEQFF

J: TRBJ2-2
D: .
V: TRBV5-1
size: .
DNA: TGCGCCAGCAGCTTTGGGGACACCCTAGTCGGGGAGCTGTTTTTT
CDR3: CASSFGDTLVGELFF

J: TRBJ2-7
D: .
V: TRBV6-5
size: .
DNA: TGTGCCAGCAGTTACACACCCGGCGGGACCCACGAGCAGTACTTC
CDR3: CASSYTPGGTHEQYF

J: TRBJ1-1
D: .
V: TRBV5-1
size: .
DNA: TGCGCCAGCAGCTCCGGTAGTGGCACTGAAGCTTTCTTT
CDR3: CASSSGSGTEAFF

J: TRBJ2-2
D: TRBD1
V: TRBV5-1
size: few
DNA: TGCGCCAGCAGTTTGGGGGACAGGATTAACACCGGGGAGCTGTTTTTT
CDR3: CASSLGDRINTGELFF

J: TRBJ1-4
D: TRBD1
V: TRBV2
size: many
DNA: TGTGCCAGCAGGACTCGGGACAGGGGACGAGGTGAAAAACTGTTTTTT
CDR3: CASRTRDRGRGEKLFF

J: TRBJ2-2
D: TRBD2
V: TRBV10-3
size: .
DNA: TGTGCCATCAGTGATAACCTAGCGGGAGAGACCGGGGAGCTGTTTTTT
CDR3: CAISDNLAGETGELFF

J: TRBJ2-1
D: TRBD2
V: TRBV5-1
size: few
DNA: TGCGCCAGCAGCTTGGTAGGGCTAGCGGGGCCAATGAAGCAGTTCTTC
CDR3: CASSLVGLAGPMKQFF

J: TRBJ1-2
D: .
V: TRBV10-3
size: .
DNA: TGTGCCATCAGTGGAGCAGGGAATTCGGACTATGGCTACACCTTC
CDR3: CAISGAGNSDYGYTF

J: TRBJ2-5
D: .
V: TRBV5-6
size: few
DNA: TGTGCCAGCAGCTTGGGCCAGGAGGGGACCCAGTACTTC
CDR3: CASSLGQEGTQYF

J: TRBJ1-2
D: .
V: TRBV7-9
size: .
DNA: TGTGCCAGCAGCTTACAGGGAAACTATGGCTACACCTTC
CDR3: CASSLQGNYGYTF

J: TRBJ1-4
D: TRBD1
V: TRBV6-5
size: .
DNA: TGTGCCAGCTCAGATCGACAGGGTCATGAAAAACTGTTTTTT
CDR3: CASSDRQGHEKLFF

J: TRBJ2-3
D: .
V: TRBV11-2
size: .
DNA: .
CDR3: CASSSSVRDTQYF

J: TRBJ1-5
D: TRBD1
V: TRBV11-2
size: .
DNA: TGTGCCAGCAGCTCGACAGGGGAGGGCAATCAGCCCCAGCATTTT
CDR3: CASSSTGEGNQPQHF

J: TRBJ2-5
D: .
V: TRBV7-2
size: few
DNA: TGTGCCTCCCTGGGGGGCCAAGAGACCCAGTACTTC
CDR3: CASLGGQETQYF

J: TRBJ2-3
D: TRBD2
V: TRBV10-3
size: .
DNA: TGTGCCATCAGTGAGTCTAGCGGGACAGATACGCAGTATTTT
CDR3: CAISESSGTDTQYF

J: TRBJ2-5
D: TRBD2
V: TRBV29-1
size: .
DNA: TGCAGCGTGGGGGGGGGACCCCAAGGCCAAGAGACCCAGTACTTC
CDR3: CSVGGGPQGQETQYF

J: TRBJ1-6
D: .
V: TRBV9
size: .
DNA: TGTGCCAGCAGCGAGGAGCCCAGACCGAGGGGGAATTCACCCCTCCACTTT
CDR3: CASSEEPRPRGNSPLHF

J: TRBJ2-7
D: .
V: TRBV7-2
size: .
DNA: TGTGCCTCCAATCCAGGGGGGAGCTCCTACGAGCAGTACTTC
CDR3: CASNPGGSSYEQYF

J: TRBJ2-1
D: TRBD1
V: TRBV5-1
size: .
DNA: TGCGCCAGCAGGGTGGGACAGGGGACTAATGAGCAGTTCTTC
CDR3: CASRVGQGTNEQFF

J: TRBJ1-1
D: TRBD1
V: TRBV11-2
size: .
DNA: TGTGCCAGCAGCCCTCGACAGGGGGCGGATACTGAAGCTTTCTTT
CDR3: CASSPRQGADTEAFF

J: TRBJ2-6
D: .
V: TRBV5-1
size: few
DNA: TGCGCCAGCAGCTTGGGGACAAACTCTGGGGCCAACGTCCTGACTTTC
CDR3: CASSLGTNSGANVLTF